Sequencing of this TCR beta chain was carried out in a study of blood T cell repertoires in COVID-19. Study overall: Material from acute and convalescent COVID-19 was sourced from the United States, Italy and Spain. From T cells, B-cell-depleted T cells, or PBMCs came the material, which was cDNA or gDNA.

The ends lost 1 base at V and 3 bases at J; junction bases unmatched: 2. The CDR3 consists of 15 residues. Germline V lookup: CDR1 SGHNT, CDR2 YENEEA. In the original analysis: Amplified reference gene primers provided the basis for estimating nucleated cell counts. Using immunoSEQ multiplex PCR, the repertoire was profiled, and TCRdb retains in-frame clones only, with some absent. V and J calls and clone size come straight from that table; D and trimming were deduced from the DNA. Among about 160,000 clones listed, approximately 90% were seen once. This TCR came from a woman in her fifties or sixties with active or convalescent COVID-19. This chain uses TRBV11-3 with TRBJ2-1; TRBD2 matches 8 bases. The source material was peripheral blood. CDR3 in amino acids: CASSLARGGYNEQFF. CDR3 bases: TGTGCCAGCAGCTTAGCCCGGGGGGGCTACAATGAGCAGTTCTTC.